This note documents a single T cell receptor beta chain sequence. This entry comes from a study of T cell responses to AZD1222 COVID-19 vaccine. The CDR3 covers 13 residues. The V end was cut by 5 bases, the J end by 3 bases, with 8 bases between. Assay used: immunoSEQ multiplex PCR; TCRdb lists only in-frame clones, some missing. The table lists around 140,000 clones, roughly 92% of them singletons. The sequences come from peripheral blood, collected on day 0 of AZD1222 vaccination. The chain combines TRBV12-3 or TRBV12-4 with TRBJ2-1; unclear D gene. The sequence came from an adult in good health. The chain's CDR3 is CASSPRVYNEQFF. Written as DNA, the CDR3 is TGTGCCAGCAGTCCCCGGGTCTACAATGAGCAGTTCTTC.